This entry lists 9 T cell receptor beta chains sequenced from one sample in a study of early T cells in non-severe SARS-CoV-2 infection. A single record per CDR3 protein comes from TCRdb applying MiXCR to the 5' RACE reads. The table includes about 70,000 distinct CDR3 sequences, approximately 12% detected once. This sample comprised whole blood, obtained at baseline. The receptors come from an adult who was a healthcare worker with PCR-confirmed SARS-CoV-2 infection or an uninfected control (not recorded which). The donor label of this sample is uncertain.

This clonotype has more than one count but fewer than ten. The V gene is TRBV20-1, the J gene TRBJ2-7, with 14 bases matching TRBD2. Trimming at V came to 0 bases and at J to 6 bases, leaving 4 bases not matched to a gene. This CDR3 spans 15 amino acids. CDR1 and CDR2 (germline): DFQATT, SNEGSKA (reference sequence). CDR3 DNA sequence: TGCAGTGCTAGAGATGGGACTAGCGGGAGTGGCGAGCAGTACTTC. Its translation is CSARDGTSGSGEQYF.

This clonotype has a count of ten or more. The V gene is TRBV25-1, the J gene TRBJ2-7; weak D call: TRBD1 (6 bases). Looked up from germline, CDR1 is MGHDK and CDR2 is SYGVNS. Trimming shortened V by 7 bases and J by 3 bases, and 22 bases separated the two germline ends. The CDR3 is 16 amino acids. CDR3 loop: CASKNGADSRGYEQYF. The CDR3 DNA reads TGTGCCAGCAAAAACGGGGCGGACAGTCGGGGCTACGAGCAGTACTTC.

This clonotype was counted between two and nine times. V gene TRBV5-1 combines with J gene TRBJ1-1, with D tentatively TRBD1 (5 bases). Germline V gives CDR1 SGHRS, CDR2 YFSETQ. The CDR3 length is 15 residues. V was trimmed by 4 bases and J by 0 bases, leaving 13 bases between them. The CDR3 coding sequence is TGCGCCAGCAGCCACACGACAGCTATGAACACTGAAGCTTTCTTT. Protein: CASSHTTAMNTEAFF.

Concerning this clonotype: A clone one base away is much larger, so this may be a read error. This chain links TRBV4-3 with TRBJ2-3, with 10 bases that match TRBD2. Trimming at V came to 4 bases and at J to 5 bases, leaving 9 bases not matched to a gene. Germline assignment: CDR1 LGHNA and CDR2 YSLEER. The CDR3 totals 16 residues. The CDR3 spells CASSPLAGAVIDTQYF. In nucleotides, the CDR3 is TGCGCCAGCAGCCCGCTAGCGGGGGCGGTCATAGATACGCAGTATTTT.

This clonotype came up a few times. V usage is TRBV19 and J usage is TRBJ1-4; 8 nucleotides align to TRBD1. The CDR3 contains 14 residues. Losses at the gene ends were 5 bases for V and 6 bases for J; bases not matched to a gene: 5. From germline, CDR1 is LNHDA and CDR2 SQIVND (reference sequence). The CDR3 protein is CASSPQGAHEKLFF. The CDR3 coding sequence is TGTGCCAGTAGTCCCCAGGGGGCTCATGAAAAACTGTTTTTT.

This clonotype was recorded a few times. CDR3 sequence reads: CASSVRATRTDTQYF. CDR3 bases: TGTGCCAGCAGCGTAAGGGCTACCCGCACAGATACGCAGTATTTT. This chain links TRBV9 with TRBJ2-3; D call uncertain. The CDR3 loop spans 15 amino acids. V shed 1 base and J shed 1 base, with 10 bases lying between them. The V gene's germline CDR1 is SGDLS and CDR2 YYNGEE.

This clonotype has a handful of counts. The J gene is TRBJ2-1, the V gene TRBV3-1, with D uncertain. The CDR3 runs to 16 residues. Germline lookup yields CDR1 LGHDT and CDR2 YNNKEL (reference sequence). V lost 1 base to trimming and J lost 0 bases, with 10 bases between them. CDR3 sequence (DNA): TGTGCCAGCAGCCAAGCCGCGCTTAGCTCCTACAATGAGCAGTTCTTC. This encodes CASSQAALSSYNEQFF.

This clonotype was seen only a few times. The V call is TRBV13, the J call TRBJ1-1, with a possible D match to TRBD1 (5 bases). Germline V gives CDR1 PRHDT, CDR2 FYEKMQ (reference sequence). There are 13 residues in the CDR3. With 6 bases removed from V and 1 base from J, the gap between germline ends came to 9 bases. The CDR3 nucleotides read TGTGCCAGCAGGACGGGGCAGAACACTGAAGCTTTCTTT. It specifies CASRTGQNTEAFF.

The rearrangement joins TRBV6-2 or TRBV6-3 to TRBJ2-1; D is undetermined. Trimming took off 7 bases at V and 6 bases at J, with 10 bases between the two ends. Looked up from germline, CDR1 is MNHEY and CDR2 is SVGEGT. The CDR3 length is 12 residues. The CDR3 nucleotides are TGTGCCAGCACCGCACGGAGCAATGAGCAGTTCTTC. Amino acid sequence: CASTARSNEQFF.